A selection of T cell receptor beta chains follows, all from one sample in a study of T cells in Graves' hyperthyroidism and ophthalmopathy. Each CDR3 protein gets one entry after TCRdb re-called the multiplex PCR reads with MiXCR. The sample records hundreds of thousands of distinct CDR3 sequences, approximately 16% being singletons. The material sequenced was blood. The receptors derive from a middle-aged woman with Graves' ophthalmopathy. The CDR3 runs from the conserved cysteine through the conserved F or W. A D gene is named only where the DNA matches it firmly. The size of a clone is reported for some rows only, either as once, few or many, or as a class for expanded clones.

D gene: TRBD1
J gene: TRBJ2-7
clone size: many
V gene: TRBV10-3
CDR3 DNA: TGTGCCATTTCACCGTCGGGACAGGGAGACGAGCAGTACTTC
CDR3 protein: CAISPSGQGDEQYF

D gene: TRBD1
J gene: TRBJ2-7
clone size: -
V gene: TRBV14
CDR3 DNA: TGTGCCAGCAGCCCGACAGGGGCCCACGAGCAGTACTTC
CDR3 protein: CASSPTGAHEQYF

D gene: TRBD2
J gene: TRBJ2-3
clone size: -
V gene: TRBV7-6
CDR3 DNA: TGTGCCAGCAGCTTTGGAGCGCCCGGGGGGGGCACAGATACGCAGTATTTT
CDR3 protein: CASSFGAPGGGTDTQYF

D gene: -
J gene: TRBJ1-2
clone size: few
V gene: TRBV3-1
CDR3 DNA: TGTGCCAGCAGCCAAGATTGGAGGAGTGGCTACACCTTC
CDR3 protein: CASSQDWRSGYTF

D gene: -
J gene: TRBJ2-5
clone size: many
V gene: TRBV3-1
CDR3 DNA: TGTGCCAGCAGCCAAGGCCGGTCTCAAGAGACCCAGTACTTC
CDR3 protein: CASSQGRSQETQYF

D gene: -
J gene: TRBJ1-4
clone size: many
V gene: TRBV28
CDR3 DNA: TGTGCCAGCAGTTTACCGGCGGGGGAAAAACTGTTTTTT
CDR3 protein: CASSLPAGEKLFF

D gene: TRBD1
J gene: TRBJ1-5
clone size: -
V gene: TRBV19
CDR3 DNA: TGTGCCGGTAGCCTGGACAGGGGGTCCAATCAGCCCCAGCATTTT
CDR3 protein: CAGSLDRGSNQPQHF

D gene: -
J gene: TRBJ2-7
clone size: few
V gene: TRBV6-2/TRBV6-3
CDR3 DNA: TGTGCCACCAAACAAACGTCCGGGACACTGGCGGGGGAGCAGTACTTC
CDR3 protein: CATKQTSGTLAGEQYF

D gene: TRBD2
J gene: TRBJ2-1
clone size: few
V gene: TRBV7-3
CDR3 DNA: TGTGCCAGCAGCCCGCAGACTAGCGGGGGCAACAATGAGCAGTTCTTC
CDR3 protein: CASSPQTSGGNNEQFF

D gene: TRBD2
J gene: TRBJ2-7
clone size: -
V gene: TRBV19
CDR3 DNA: TGTGCCAGTAGTATAGAACATACTAGCGGGGTCTCCTACGAGCAGTACTTC
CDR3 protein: CASSIEHTSGVSYEQYF

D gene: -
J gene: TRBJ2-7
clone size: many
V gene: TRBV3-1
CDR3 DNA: TGTGCCAGCAGCCCGAGCTGGGACGGTTCCTACGAGCAGTACTTC
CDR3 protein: CASSPSWDGSYEQYF

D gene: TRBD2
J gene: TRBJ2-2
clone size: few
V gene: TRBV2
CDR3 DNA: TGTGCCAGCAGTGGTATAGCGGGGACGAACACCGGGGAGCTGTTTTTT
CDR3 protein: CASSGIAGTNTGELFF

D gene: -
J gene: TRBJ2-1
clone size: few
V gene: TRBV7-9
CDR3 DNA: TGTGCCAGCAGCTCCACCGACAGGCGAACCATGTACTCCTACAATGAGCAGTTCTTC
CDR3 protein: CASSSTDRRTMYSYNEQFF

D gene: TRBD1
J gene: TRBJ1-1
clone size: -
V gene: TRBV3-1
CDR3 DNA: TGTGCCAGCAGCCCGAACACAGGGGTGCTCACTGAAGCTTTCTTT
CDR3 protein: CASSPNTGVLTEAFF

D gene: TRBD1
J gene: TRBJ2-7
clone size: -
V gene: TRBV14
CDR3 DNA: TGTGCCAGCAGCCAGCGAGCCAGGGGGCTCGAGCAGTACTTC
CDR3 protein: CASSQRARGLEQYF

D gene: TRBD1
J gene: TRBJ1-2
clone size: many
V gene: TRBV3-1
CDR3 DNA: TGTGCCAGCAGCCATGACAGGGACTATGGCTACACCTTC
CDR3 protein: CASSHDRDYGYTF

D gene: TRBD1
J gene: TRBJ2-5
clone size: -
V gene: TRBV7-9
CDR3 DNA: TGTGCCAGCAGTTATCCCGGGACAGGGTCTCGAGAGACCCAGTACTTC
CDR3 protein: CASSYPGTGSRETQYF

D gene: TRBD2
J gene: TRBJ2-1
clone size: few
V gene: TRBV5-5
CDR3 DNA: TGTGCCAGCAGCTTGGAACCGGGACTAGCTACGAATGAGCAGTTCTTC
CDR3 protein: CASSLEPGLATNEQFF

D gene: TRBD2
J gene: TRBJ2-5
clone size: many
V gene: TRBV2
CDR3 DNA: TGTGCCAGCAGTTTGGCCGGGAGGGCAGAGACCCAGTACTTC
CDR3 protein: CASSLAGRAETQYF

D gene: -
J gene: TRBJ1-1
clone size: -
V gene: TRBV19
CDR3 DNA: TGTGCCAGTAGTATAGGGCAGAGGGCCGCCGTTGAAGCTTTCTTT
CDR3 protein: CASSIGQRAAVEAFF

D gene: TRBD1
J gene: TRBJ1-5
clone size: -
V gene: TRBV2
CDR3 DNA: TGTGCCAGCAGTGGGTCCACCGGACAGGGGGCAGTTCAGCCCCAGCATTTT
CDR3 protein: CASSGSTGQGAVQPQHF

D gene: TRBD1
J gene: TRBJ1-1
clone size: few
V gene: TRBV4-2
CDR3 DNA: TGTGCCAGCAGCCAAGATGCGGCGGGACAGGGACTGAACACTGAAGCTTTCTTT
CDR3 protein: CASSQDAAGQGLNTEAFF

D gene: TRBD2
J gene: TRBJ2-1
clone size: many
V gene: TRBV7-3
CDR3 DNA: TGTGCCAGCAGCTACCCGGTAGCGGGGAGCTCCTACAATGAGCAGTTCTTC
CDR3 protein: CASSYPVAGSSYNEQFF

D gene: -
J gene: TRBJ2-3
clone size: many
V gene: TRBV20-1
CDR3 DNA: TGCAGTGCTAGAGATCAGACAGGGAGGTCAGATACGCAGTATTTT
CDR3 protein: CSARDQTGRSDTQYF

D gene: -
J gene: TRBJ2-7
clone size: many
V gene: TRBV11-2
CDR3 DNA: TGTGCCAGCAGCTTAGTATCATCGGAATACGAGCAGTACTTC
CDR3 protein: CASSLVSSEYEQYF

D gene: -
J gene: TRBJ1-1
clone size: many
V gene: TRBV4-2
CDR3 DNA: TGTGCCAGCAGCCAAGCGCAGTTTGAAGCTTTCTTT
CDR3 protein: CASSQAQFEAFF

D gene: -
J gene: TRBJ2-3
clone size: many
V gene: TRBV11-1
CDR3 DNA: TGTGCCAGCAGCTTAATCCCGAGAAGGGATACGCAGTATTTT
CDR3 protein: CASSLIPRRDTQYF

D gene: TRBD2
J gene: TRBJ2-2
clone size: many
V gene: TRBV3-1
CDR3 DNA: TGTGCCAGCAGCCAAGAGTCACTAGCGGGCACCGGGGAGCTGTTTTTT
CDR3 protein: CASSQESLAGTGELFF

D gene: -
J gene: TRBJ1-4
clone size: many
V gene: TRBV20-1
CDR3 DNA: TGCAGTGCTAGTCTTACAGTAGGAGAAAAACTGTTTTTT
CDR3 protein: CSASLTVGEKLFF

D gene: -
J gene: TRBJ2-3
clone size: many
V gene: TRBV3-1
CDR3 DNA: TGTGCCGCAGGGCAGGGATCGATGACAGATACGCAGTATTTT
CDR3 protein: CAAGQGSMTDTQYF

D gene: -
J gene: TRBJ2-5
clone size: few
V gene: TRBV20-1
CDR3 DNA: TGCAGTGCTATCATCCTGGGTGTAGGGCAAGAGACCCAGTACTTC
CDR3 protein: CSAIILGVGQETQYF

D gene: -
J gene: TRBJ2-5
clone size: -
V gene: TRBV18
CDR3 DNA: TGTGCCAGCTCACCTGACCTTTCGGGGGAGACCCAGTACTTC
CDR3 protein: CASSPDLSGETQYF

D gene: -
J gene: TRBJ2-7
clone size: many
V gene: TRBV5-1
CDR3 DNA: TGCGCCAGCAGCTTGGATCAATTCTACGAGCAGTACTTC
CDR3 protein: CASSLDQFYEQYF

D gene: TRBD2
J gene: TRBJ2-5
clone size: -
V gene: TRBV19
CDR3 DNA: TGTGCCAGTAGTATATCCCGATCAGCGGGAGAAGAGACCCAGTACTTC
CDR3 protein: CASSISRSAGEETQYF

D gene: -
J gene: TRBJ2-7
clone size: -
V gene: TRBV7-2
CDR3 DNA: TGTGCCAGCAGCCAACCGGGCAGGGCCTCCTACGAGCAGTACTTC
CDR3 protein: CASSQPGRASYEQYF

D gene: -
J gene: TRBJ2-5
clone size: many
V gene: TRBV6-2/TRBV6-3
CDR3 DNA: TGTGCCAGCAGAATCCGGGGGCTTGCAGAGACCCAGTACTTC
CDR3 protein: CASRIRGLAETQYF

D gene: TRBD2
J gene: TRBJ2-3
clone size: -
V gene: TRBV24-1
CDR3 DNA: TGTGCCACCAGTGATGGACTAGCGGGGGGGGGGAATACGCAGTATTTT
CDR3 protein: CATSDGLAGGGNTQYF

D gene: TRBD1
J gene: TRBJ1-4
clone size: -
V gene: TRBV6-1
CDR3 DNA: TGTGCCAGCAGAACCGACAGGGTAGAAGAAAAACTGTTTTTT
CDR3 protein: CASRTDRVEEKLFF

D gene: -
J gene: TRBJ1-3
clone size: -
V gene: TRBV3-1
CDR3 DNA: TGTGCCAGCAGCCGGCAGGAAAACACCATATATTTT
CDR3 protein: CASSRQENTIYF

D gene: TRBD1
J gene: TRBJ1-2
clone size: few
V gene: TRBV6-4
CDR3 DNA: TGTGCCAGCAGTTACAGGCAGGGGGCTGGTGGCTACACCTTC
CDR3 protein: CASSYRQGAGGYTF

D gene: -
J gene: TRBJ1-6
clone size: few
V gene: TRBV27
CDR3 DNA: TGTGCCAGCAGTTTAGGGCAATGGAGCTCCTATAATTCACCCCTCCACTTT
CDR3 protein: CASSLGQWSSYNSPLHF

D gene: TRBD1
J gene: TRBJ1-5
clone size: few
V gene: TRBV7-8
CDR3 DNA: TGTGCCAGCAGCTTGTTAGGACAGGGGGCAAGCAATCAGCCCCAGCATTTT
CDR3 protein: CASSLLGQGASNQPQHF

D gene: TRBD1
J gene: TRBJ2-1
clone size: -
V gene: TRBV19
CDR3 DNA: TGTGCCAGTAGTACCTTTGGGACAGGGGCCGGGGGTGAGCAGTTCTTC
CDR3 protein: CASSTFGTGAGGEQFF

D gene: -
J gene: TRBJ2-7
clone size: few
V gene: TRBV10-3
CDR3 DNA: TGTGCCATCAGTGATAAAGGACTACGATCGTACTTC
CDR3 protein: CAISDKGLRSYF

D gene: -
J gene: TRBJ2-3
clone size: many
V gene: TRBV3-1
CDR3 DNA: TGTGCCAGCAGTCGTGCCGGGACGGTCAGCACAGATACGCAGTATTTT
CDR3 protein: CASSRAGTVSTDTQYF

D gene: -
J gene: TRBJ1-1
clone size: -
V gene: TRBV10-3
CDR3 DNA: TGTGCCATCAGTGAACGGGGCGGGGGCACTGAAGCTTTCTTT
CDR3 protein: CAISERGGGTEAFF

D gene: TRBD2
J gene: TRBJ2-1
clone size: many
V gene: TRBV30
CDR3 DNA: TGTGCCTGGACGACTAGCGGGAGTTACGATGAGCAGTTCTTC
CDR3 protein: CAWTTSGSYDEQFF

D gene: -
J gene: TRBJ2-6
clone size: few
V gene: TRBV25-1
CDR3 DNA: TGTGCCAGCAGTGAGGAGGGCTCTGGGGCCAACGTCCTGACTTTC
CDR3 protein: CASSEEGSGANVLTF

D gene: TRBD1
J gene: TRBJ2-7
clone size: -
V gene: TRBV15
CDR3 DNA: TGTGCCACCAGCAGCGGGACAGGCCTTTCGGGGAACGAGCAGTACTTC
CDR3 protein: CATSSGTGLSGNEQYF

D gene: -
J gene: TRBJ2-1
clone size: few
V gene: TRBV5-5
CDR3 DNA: TGTGCCAGCAGCGCGTCATCGCTCTCCTACAATGAGCAGTTCTTC
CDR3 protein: CASSASSLSYNEQFF

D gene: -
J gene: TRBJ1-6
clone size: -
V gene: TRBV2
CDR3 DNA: TGTGCCAGCAGTGACGAAGGGGATTCACCCCTCCACTTT
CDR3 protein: CASSDEGDSPLHF

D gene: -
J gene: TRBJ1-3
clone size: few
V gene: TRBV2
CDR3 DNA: TGTGCCAGCAGTGAATCCGTGGCAGGGACTTGGGATTTT
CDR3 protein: CASSESVAGTWDF